What follows describes a single T cell receptor beta chain. What antigen it recognizes has not been identified. Base quality data are lacking; no much larger clone is found one base away. This record comes from a study of neoadjuvant anti-PD-1 for oral cavity cancer (TCRdb year 2021). With respect to the entire study: Three to four biweekly doses of nivolumab at 3 mg/kg were mostly administered to patients before curative-intent surgical resection. Patients who did not progress were given a fourth nivolumab dose at about day 43 and had definitive surgical resection on days 50-56. Responders were defined as patients with complete response, partial response or stable disease by RECIST 1.1; non-responders were defined as patients with progression. There were 11 to 13 patients in the parent correlative cohort, and the response rate was approximately 36%. The study at large found these results: Higher pretreatment blood Treg/Th17 ratios correlated with higher pretreatment blood TCRbeta clonality and lower post-treatment tumor TCRbeta clonality. The TCR analyses had only three patients in each response group, and the authors called for validation in larger cohorts. Within PBMCs, T cell clonality (Gini index) was significantly higher in non-responders than responders after neoadjuvant nivolumab.

The time point label for this specimen denotes: after neoadjuvant nivolumab, at surgical resection. Patients had been newly diagnosed with stage II-IVA oral cavity squamous cell carcinoma, and no prior systemic or radiation treatment had been given to the patients. The cohort consisted of patients with HPV-negative, locally advanced oral cavity squamous cell carcinoma. Peripheral blood mononuclear cells were analyzed directly, without maintenance or expansion in culture. The samples were drawn from a longitudinal correlative study tied to a single-arm phase II trial testing neoadjuvant nivolumab in oral cavity squamous cell carcinoma. Genomic DNA-based TCRbeta sequencing was performed on subject-matched pre- and post-treatment PBMCs and tumors from three responders and three non-responders. Peripheral blood mononuclear cells were collected once before nivolumab treatment and again after treatment, at the time of surgery. The Maxwell RSC DNA from Cells kit was used to extract genomic DNA from PBMCs.

The germline V gene supplies CDR1 SQVTM and CDR2 ANQGSEA. Reading from cysteine to phenylalanine, the CDR3 counts 11 amino acids. This entry keeps only the CDR3 DNA: 33 bases, framed from base 1. The germline ends are 10 bases apart after V is trimmed by 3 bases and J by 10 bases. For deep sequencing, PBMC libraries mostly used around 500 ng of input genomic DNA, with six replicates for each sample. TCRbeta libraries were prepared with the immunoSEQ hsTCRbeta kit according to the manufacturer's instructions. The finished libraries were brought together in one pool at approximately 3.2 nM, which was then read using an Illumina NovaSeq 6000 S4 flow cell. The study's processing was this. Raw data preprocessing and quality control were performed with the immunoSEQ Analyzer. The analysis was restricted to productive rearrangements, with each unique CDR3 amino acid sequence defining a clonotype. Using the R package tcR, the researchers computed the Gini-Simpson index as their estimate of repertoire clonality. Student's t test was used to compare Gini indices, while Pearson correlation assessed associations with tumor size change. TCRdb stores this immuneACCESS table with in-frame sequences only. Part of the clones is absent; in the studies checked, under half of the shortfall reflects unresolved V genes, and no reason is known for the rest. That table is the source of V, J and clone size, and D and trimming were worked out from the DNA. The sample profile shows about 14,000 clones; around 70% of them were found once. Roughly 2.9% of the sample belongs to the ten largest clones.

The receptor was derived from a person between 40 and 85 years old with oral cavity squamous cell carcinoma. The chain is encoded by TRBV29-1 joined to TRBJ2-1; the D gene is not confidently resolved. The starting material was PBMCs, obtained after nivolumab (anti-PD-1) treatment. Here the CDR3 is given as CSVDGRAEQFF. The DNA reads TGCAGCGTTGACGGCCGGGCGGAGCAGTTCTTC.